This T cell receptor beta chain was obtained from a study of blood T cell repertoires in COVID-19. About the research overall: Both acute and convalescent COVID-19 samples were obtained from the United States, Italy and Spain. PBMCs, B-cell-depleted T cells, or T cells were the source of the cDNA or gDNA that made up the material.

Methods used by the authors: The authors estimated nucleated cell counts from reference gene primer amplification. Data came from immunoSEQ multiplex PCR; TCRdb stores just in-frame clones and leaves some out. The V and J calls and clone size come from that table; D and trimming were worked out from the DNA. The data hold about 220,000 clones, with about 88% observed a single time. Germline CDR1 and CDR2: SGHAT and FQNNGV. Losses at the gene ends were 5 bases for V and 0 bases for J; bases not matched to a gene: 6. This CDR3 contains 15 residues. Sequencing used peripheral blood. The receptor was isolated from a man aged 35-49 years with acute or convalescent COVID-19. This chain links TRBV11-2 with TRBJ2-5, with 7 bases aligning to TRBD1. The CDR3 nucleotides are TGTGCCAGCAGCACGGGACAGATTTACCAAGAGACCCAGTACTTC. Protein sequence: CASSTGQIYQETQYF.